The 10 T cell receptor beta chains in this list originate from one sample, sequenced in a study of shared clonotypes between healthy human individuals. Positive CCR7 selection of CD45RO-negative cells yielded the naive CD8 cells, and terminally differentiated effector memory CD45RA+ cells were excluded. Generated by immunoSEQ multiplex PCR, the TCRdb table keeps only in-frame clones and is missing some. Among roughly 590,000 clones listed, nearly 97% were seen once. The material sequenced was naive CD8+ T cells sorted from blood. The receptors derive from a woman aged 25-40 years in good health.

V and J are TRBV27 and TRBJ1-4; D is unresolved. Trimming cost V 6 bases and J 8 bases, with 7 bases left between them. CDR1 is MNHEY, CDR2 SMNVEV, per germline (reference sequence). This CDR3 comprises 11 residues. This chain's CDR3 is CASRKGEKLFF. In nucleotides, the CDR3 is TGTGCCAGCAGAAAAGGGGAAAAACTGTTTTTT.

Concerning this clone: The same CDR3 can be traced to other DNA sequences in this sample. This chain connects TRBV27 to TRBJ2-7; D ambiguous. V was trimmed by 5 bases and J by 0 bases, leaving 8 bases between them. CDR1 is MNHEY, CDR2 SMNVEV, per germline (reference sequence). The CDR3 covers 13 residues. Written as DNA, the CDR3 is TGTGCCAGCAGTACGGGCAGCTCCTACGAGCAGTACTTC. This gives the protein CASSTGSSYEQYF.

The chain employs TRBV2 and TRBJ2-1; D possibly uses TRBD1 or TRBD2 (5 bases each). Per the germline V gene, CDR1 is SNHLY and CDR2 is FYNNEI. The CDR3 spans 15 residues. The V end was cut by 1 base, the J end by 3 bases, with 10 bases between. CDR3 in amino acids: CASSEVAGSYNEQFF. As DNA, the CDR3 is TGTGCCAGCAGTGAAGTCGCAGGGAGCTACAATGAGCAGTTCTTC.

Details on this clone: In the same sample, other DNA sequences code for this CDR3. The J gene is TRBJ2-7, the V gene TRBV27, with 7 bases that match TRBD2. The trim removed 3 bases at V and 2 bases at J, leaving 7 bases unmatched. CDR1 is MNHEY, CDR2 SMNVEV, per germline (reference sequence). The CDR3 runs 15 residues. CDR3 in amino acids: CASSLRLAGTYEQYF. The CDR3 DNA reads as TGTGCCAGCAGTTTGAGATTAGCGGGTACCTACGAGCAGTACTTC.

The genes are TRBV6-5 and TRBJ1-2; D is unresolved. Trimming cost V 4 bases and J 8 bases, with 8 bases left between them. The CDR3 consists of 11 residues. Germline V gives CDR1 MNHEY, CDR2 SVGAGI. The CDR3 loop is CASSSGGGYTF. CDR3 coding DNA: TGTGCCAGCAGTTCCGGCGGGGGCTACACCTTC.

The CDR3 nucleotides are TGTGCCAGCACGTCGGCGGGCTATGGCTACACCTTC. It encodes CASTSAGYGYTF. The chain has TRBV7-9 and TRBJ1-2; no firm D call. The CDR3 extends over 12 amino acids. The germline V gene has CDR1 SEHNR and CDR2 FQNEAQ (reference sequence). V gave up 7 bases and J gave up 4 bases, with 10 bases separating them.

V gene TRBV5-4 combines with J gene TRBJ1-2; D may be TRBD1 (5 bases). Germline V CDR1 and CDR2: SGHNT, YYREEE (reference sequence). V dropped 3 bases and J dropped 6 bases, with 21 bases sitting between them. The CDR3 length is 16 residues. As DNA, the CDR3 is TGTGCCAGCAGCTGGCCTGAAACGTGGGACTCAGATGGCTACACCTTC. Its protein product is CASSWPETWDSDGYTF.

The V and J genes are TRBV7-8 and TRBJ2-1; D gene uncertain. The ends were cut back, 1 base at V and 3 bases at J, with 7 bases in the middle. The CDR3 length is 14 residues. Germline V gene data show CDR1 as SGHVS and CDR2 as FQNEAQ. The CDR3 is CASSLVGDYNEQFF. The CDR3 DNA is TGTGCCAGCAGCTTAGTAGGTGACTACAATGAGCAGTTCTTC.

V usage is TRBV11-2 and J usage is TRBJ1-4; D is perhaps TRBD1 (5 bases). There are 15 residues in the CDR3. The V gene lost 3 bases and the J gene lost 3 bases, with 11 bases spanning the gap. Germline loops: CDR1 SGHAT, CDR2 FQNNGV. CDR3 sequence reads: CASSFWGDPNEKLFF. Here the CDR3 DNA reads TGTGCCAGCAGCTTCTGGGGGGATCCTAATGAAAAACTGTTTTTT.

This clone was observed a handful of times. The J gene is TRBJ2-1, the V gene TRBV2; D is uncertain. The CDR3 contains 14 residues. With 1 base removed from V and 8 bases from J, the gap between germline ends came to 12 bases. Germline CDR1 and CDR2: SNHLY and FYNNEI. The CDR3 loop reads CASSEVRIWDEQFF. Here the CDR3 DNA reads TGTGCCAGCAGTGAAGTTAGGATATGGGATGAGCAGTTCTTC.